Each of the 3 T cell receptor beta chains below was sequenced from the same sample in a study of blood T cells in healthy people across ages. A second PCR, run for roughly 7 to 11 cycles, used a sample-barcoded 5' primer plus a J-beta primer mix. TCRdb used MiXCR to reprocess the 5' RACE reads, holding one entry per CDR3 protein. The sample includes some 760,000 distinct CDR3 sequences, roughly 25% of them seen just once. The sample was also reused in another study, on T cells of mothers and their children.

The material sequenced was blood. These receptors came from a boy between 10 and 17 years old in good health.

The CDR3 loop is CASSYGQGGDEQFF. The CDR3 DNA reads as TGTGCCAGCAGTTACGGGCAGGGGGGCGATGAGCAGTTCTTC. The chain is built from TRBV6-2 or TRBV6-3 and TRBJ2-1; TRBD1 might be the D (7 bases). There are 14 residues in the CDR3. Trimming cost V 2 bases and J 8 bases, with 13 bases left between them. The germline V gene encodes CDR1 MNHEY and CDR2 SVGEGT.

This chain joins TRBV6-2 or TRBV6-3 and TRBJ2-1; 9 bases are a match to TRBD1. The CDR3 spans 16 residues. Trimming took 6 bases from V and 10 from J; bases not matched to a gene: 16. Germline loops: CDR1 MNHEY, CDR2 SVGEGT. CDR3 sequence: CASRRAGTGTSKEQFF. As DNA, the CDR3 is TGTGCCAGCAGGAGAGCCGGGACAGGGACCTCAAAAGAGCAGTTCTTC.

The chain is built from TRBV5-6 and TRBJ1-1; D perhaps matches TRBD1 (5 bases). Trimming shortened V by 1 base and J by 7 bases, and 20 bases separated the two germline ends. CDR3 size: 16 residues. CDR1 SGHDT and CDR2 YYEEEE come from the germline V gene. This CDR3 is CASSLWGRGKEVEAFF. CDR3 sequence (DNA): TGTGCCAGCAGCTTGTGGGGCCGGGGGAAGGAGGTTGAAGCTTTCTTT.